This TCR beta chain was sequenced for a study of cytomegalovirus exposure and HLA in healthy donors. The study's findings and limits: CMV antigen specificity was confirmed in vitro for a few CMV-associated chains. An analysis that came later showed most CMV-associated TCR beta chains appearing HLA-restricted.

It was with 60 Vbeta and 13 Jbeta primers that the PCR ran. Some clones are missing from TCRdb's copy, which holds only in-frame ones; the method was immunoSEQ multiplex PCR. The sample contains 180,000 or so clones, approximately 86% of which appear only once. About this clone: Its antigen remains unidentified.

The germline CDR1 and CDR2 sequences are MGHRA and YSYEKL. The trim removed 3 bases at V and 3 bases at J, leaving 4 bases unmatched. The CDR3 consists of 14 residues. The chain employs TRBV4-1 and TRBJ1-2; TRBD1 agrees at 7 bases. The origin of this receptor is a woman in her thirties in good health and CMV-seronegative. Sequences were obtained from PBMCs. The CDR3 loop is CASSQSTGDYGYTF. In nucleotides, the CDR3 is TGCGCCAGCAGCCAGTCCACAGGGGACTATGGCTACACCTTC.